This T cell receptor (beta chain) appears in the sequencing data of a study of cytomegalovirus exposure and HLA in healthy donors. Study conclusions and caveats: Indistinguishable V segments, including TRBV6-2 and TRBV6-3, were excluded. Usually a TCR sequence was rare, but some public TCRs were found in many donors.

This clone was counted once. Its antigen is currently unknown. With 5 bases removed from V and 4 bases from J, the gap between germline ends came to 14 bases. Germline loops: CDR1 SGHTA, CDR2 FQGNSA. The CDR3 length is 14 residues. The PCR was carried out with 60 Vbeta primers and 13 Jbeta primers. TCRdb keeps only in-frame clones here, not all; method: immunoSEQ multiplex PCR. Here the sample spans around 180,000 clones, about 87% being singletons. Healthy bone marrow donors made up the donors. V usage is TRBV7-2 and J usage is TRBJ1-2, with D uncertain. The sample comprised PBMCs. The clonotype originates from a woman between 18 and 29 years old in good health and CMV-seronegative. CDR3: CASSPRRDSYGYTF. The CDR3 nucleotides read TGTGCCAGCAGCCCACGCCGGGATAGCTATGGCTACACCTTC.